The clone carrying this T cell receptor beta chain was seen only a few times. The trim removed 5 bases at V and 5 bases at J, leaving 3 bases unmatched. Germline assignment: CDR1 SNHLY and CDR2 FYNNEI. The CDR3 length is 13 residues. This record comes from a study of OX40 agonist ivuxolimab in advanced cancers. Profiling relied on immunoSEQ multiplex PCR, and the TCRdb table lists in-frame clones only, not all of them. The sample carries 100,000 or so clones, around 94% recorded once. This chain connects TRBV2 to TRBJ2-5; 9 bases map to TRBD1. The source of this sequence is an adult with an advanced solid tumor such as melanoma, head and neck, liver or kidney cancer. The source material was CD4+ or CD8+ T cells sorted from blood, sampled in a trial of the OX40 agonist ivuxolimab. CDR3 amino acids: CASSTGGRETQYF. DNA of the CDR3: TGTGCCAGCAGTACAGGGGGCCGGGAGACCCAGTACTTC.